This T cell receptor (beta chain) came from a study of blood T cell repertoires in COVID-19. Overall study: Samples representing acute and convalescent COVID-19 were sourced from the United States, Italy and Spain.

TCRdb's table, derived via immunoSEQ multiplex PCR, lists solely in-frame clones and lacks some. The sample includes tens of thousands of clones, 65% to 90% of them seen just once. The sequence derives from a human donor in a cohort sampled during active COVID-19. The material sequenced was peripheral blood.

CDR3 amino acids: CASSLIAGARNEQFF. The CDR3 coding sequence is TGTGCCAGCAGTTTAATAGCGGGAGCCCGCAATGAGCAGTTCTTC. The chain couples TRBV28 to TRBJ2-1, with TRBD2 identical over 9 bases. The CDR3 contains 15 residues. With V trimmed by 2 bases and J by 6 bases, 5 bases remained unmatched. Germline CDR1 MDHEN, CDR2 SYDVKM. Complete variable domain (other parts from reference TRBV28 and TRBJ2-1): DVKVTQSSRYLVKRTGEKVFLECVQDMDHENMFWYRQDPGLGLRLIYFSYDVKMKEKGDIPEGYSVSREKKERFSLILESASTNQTSMYLCASSLIAGARNEQFFGPGTRLTVL.